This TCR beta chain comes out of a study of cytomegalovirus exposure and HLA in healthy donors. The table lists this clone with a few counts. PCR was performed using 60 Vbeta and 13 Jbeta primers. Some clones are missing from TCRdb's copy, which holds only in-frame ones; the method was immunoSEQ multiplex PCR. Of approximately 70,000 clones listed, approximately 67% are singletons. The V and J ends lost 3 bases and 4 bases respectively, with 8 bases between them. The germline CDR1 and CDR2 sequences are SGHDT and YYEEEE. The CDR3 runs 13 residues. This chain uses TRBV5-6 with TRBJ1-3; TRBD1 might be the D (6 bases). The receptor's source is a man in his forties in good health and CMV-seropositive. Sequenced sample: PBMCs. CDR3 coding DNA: TGTGCCAGCAGCTGGGGGCTCGGAAACACCATATATTTT. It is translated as CASSWGLGNTIYF.